This T cell receptor (beta chain) was captured by sequencing in a study of cytomegalovirus exposure and HLA in healthy donors. The protocol was immunoSEQ multiplex PCR, while the TCRdb copy is restricted to in-frame clones and leaves out a portion. The data contain approximately 190,000 clones, around 80% of them singletons. The table lists this clone with a count of one. This sequence originates from a woman younger than 45 in good health and CMV-seropositive. The sequenced sample consisted of PBMCs.

CDR3 residues: CASRDTSGSDGELFF. DNA for the CDR3: TGTGCCAGCAGAGACACTAGCGGGAGTGACGGGGAGCTGTTTTTT. The V call is TRBV2, the J call TRBJ2-2; 11 bases line up with TRBD2. Germline lookup yields CDR1 SNHLY and CDR2 FYNNEI. The CDR3 is 15 amino acids. After removal of 6 bases from V and 7 bases from J, the junction contained 7 bases not matched to a gene.